What follows are 30 T cell receptor beta chains derived from one specimen sequenced in a study of spatial heterogeneity in lung cancer. The study's findings and limits: Expanded alpha and beta TCR counts within tumors tracked tumor mutation counts.

The time point was: sample taken at primary tumor resection. TCRdb fed the 5' RACE reads into MiXCR, producing one record per CDR3 protein. The top ten clones hold about a sixth of a sample with about 7,900 distinct CDR3 sequences, over 5.5% of them seen once. What these receptors recognize is not known. The sample in question was lung tumor tissue, obtained at surgery. The receptors come from a female donor with early-stage non-small cell lung cancer.

By share, this clonotype counts as medium-sized (0.01 to 0.1%). A library prepared for alpha chains yielded this beta chain as an off-target read; its size is of little meaning. The V and J genes are TRBV6-1 and TRBJ1-2, with D hard to call. Trimming removed 4 bases at V and 3 bases at J, with 9 bases between. Germline V gene lookup returns CDR1 MNHNS and CDR2 SASEGT. CDR3 length: 13 amino acids. This CDR3 is CASSATLYYGYTF. CDR3 DNA: TGTGCCAGCAGTGCGACCCTTTACTATGGCTACACCTTC.

This clonotype was seen repeatedly, ten times or more. This beta chain appears as a stray read in a library generated for alpha chains; its size is not informative. The chain couples TRBV7-9 to TRBJ2-1; 9 nucleotides agree with TRBD2. V trimming: 5 bases; J trimming: 3 bases; junction bases outside the gene matches: 5. The CDR3 covers 15 residues. Germline CDR1 is SEHNR and CDR2 is FQNEAQ (reference sequence). CDR3 DNA: TGTGCCAGCAGCACGCCTAGCGGGATCTACAATGAGCAGTTCTTC. Its protein is CASSTPSGIYNEQFF.

This clonotype ranks as medium-sized. This beta chain lies outside the target of a library built for alpha chains; its clone size means little. The chain joins TRBV20-1 to TRBJ2-3; 7 nucleotides align to TRBD2. Unmatched junction bases numbered 10, after V lost 3 bases and J lost 4 bases. This CDR3 comprises 15 residues. The germline CDR1 and CDR2 sequences are DFQATT and SNEGSKA (reference sequence). CDR3 coding DNA: TGCAGTGCTAGTGTCTGGACTAGAGGCGCAGATACGCAGTATTTT. It codes for CSASVWTRGADTQYF.

This clonotype was recorded at least ten times. Because this beta chain is a stray read in a library intended to capture alpha chains, its abundance should not be given much weight. The chain is built from TRBV11-2 and TRBJ2-2, with TRBD2 as a possible D gene (5 bases). There are 16 residues in the CDR3. Between the trimmed V and J ends, which lost 2 bases and 1 base, there was a span of 11 bases. Germline V CDR1 and CDR2: SGHAT, FQNNGV. The CDR3 loop reads CASSLYDYGNTGELFF. The CDR3 bases are TGTGCCAGCAGCTTATATGACTACGGGAACACCGGGGAGCTGTTTTTT. Full variable domain (missing parts from reference TRBV11-2 and TRBJ2-2): EAGVAQSPRYKIIEKRQSVAFWCNPISGHATLYWYQQILGQGPKLLIQFQNNGVVDDSQLPKDRFSAERLKGVDSTLKIQPAKLEDSAVYLCASSLYDYGNTGELFFGEGSRLTVL.

This clonotype has a count of ten or more. This beta chain is a stray read from a library made for alpha chains; its abundance is not meaningful. The chain recombines TRBV3-1 with TRBJ2-1; a weak D match, TRBD1 (6 bases). This CDR3 spans 13 amino acids. Looked up from germline, CDR1 is LGHDT and CDR2 is YNNKEL (reference sequence). Trimming took 4 bases from V and 4 from J, leaving 8 bases between them. This chain's CDR3 is CASSPDRYNEQFF. The DNA of the CDR3 is TGTGCCAGCAGCCCCGACAGGTACAATGAGCAGTTCTTC.

This clonotype was detected ten times or more. This beta chain lies outside the target of a library built for alpha chains; its clone size means little. This chain links TRBV14 with TRBJ2-5; D is uncertain. Germline CDR1 reads SGHDN; CDR2 reads FVKESK. Trimming removed 4 bases from V and 2 bases from J, with 17 bases in between. CDR3 length equals 16 residues. CDR3 nucleotide sequence: TGTGCCAGCAGCCTTGGATATGACATAGGGCAAGAGACCCAGTACTTC. Translated: CASSLGYDIGQETQYF.

Judged by abundance, this clonotype is medium-sized. A library made for alpha chains picked up this beta chain off target, so its size means little. V usage is TRBV11-3 and J usage is TRBJ2-1, with TRBD1 identical over 8 bases. The germline V gene encodes CDR1 SGHNT and CDR2 YENEEA. This CDR3 is built from 15 residues. The J segment lost 6 bases and the V segment lost 1 base, leaving 5 bases of the junction unmatched. This chain's CDR3 is CASSLVGQGPNEQFF. The CDR3 bases are TGTGCCAGCAGCTTAGTTGGACAGGGCCCCAATGAGCAGTTCTTC.

This clonotype is labeled as medium-sized. This beta chain is an off-target read within a library intended for alpha chains, so its frequency means little. The chain is built from TRBV7-8 and TRBJ2-1; TRBD2 agrees at 13 bases. The V segment lost 6 bases and the J segment 8 bases; nucleotides outside the gene matches: 7. The germline gives CDR1 SGHVS, CDR2 FQNEAQ. The length of the CDR3 is 15 residues. The CDR3 here is CASRSGTSGAYEQFF. CDR3 nucleotides: TGTGCCAGCAGGTCGGGGACTAGCGGGGCCTATGAGCAGTTCTTC. Supplemented by reference TRBV7-8 and TRBJ2-1, the full variable domain reads GAGVSQSPRYKVAKRGQDVALRCDPISGHVSLFWYQQALGQGPEFLTYFQNEAQLDKSGLPSDRFFAERPEGSVSTLKIQRTQQEDSAVYLCASRSGTSGAYEQFFGPGTRLTVL.

This clonotype is termed medium-sized (0.01 to 0.1%). Found in a library prepared for alpha chains, this beta chain is an off-target read, and its abundance has little meaning. The V call is TRBV15, the J call TRBJ2-7; D is unclear. CDR1 and CDR2 from the germline V gene are LNHNV and YYDKDF (reference sequence). V was clipped by 0 bases and J by 3 bases, with 12 bases between them. CDR3 size: 15 residues. CDR3 protein: CATSRDPDTGYEQYF. The CDR3 DNA reads as TGTGCCACCAGCAGAGATCCCGACACCGGCTACGAGCAGTACTTC.

This clonotype was observed many times. This beta chain was picked up by a library intended for alpha chains and is off target, so its count carries little meaning. V gene TRBV7-9 combines with J gene TRBJ2-7; D possibly matches TRBD1 or TRBD2 (7 bases each). Between the trimmed V and J ends, which lost 5 bases and 5 bases, there was a span of 19 bases. Germline loops: CDR1 SEHNR, CDR2 FQNEAQ (reference sequence). CDR3 length: 15 residues. In DNA form, the CDR3 reads TGTGCCAGCAGCCACCAGAGGGCAGGGGGGGACGAGCAGTACTTC. Its protein product is CASSHQRAGGDEQYF.

This clonotype ranks as medium-sized. The library was built for alpha chains, so this beta chain is an off-target read and its size means little. The gene calls are TRBV10-3 and TRBJ1-3; unclear D gene. Germline values: CDR1 ENHRY, CDR2 SYGVKD. This CDR3 has 16 residues. The V end lost 2 bases, the J end lost 0 bases, and 11 bases lay between the germline ends. This chain's CDR3 is CAISEVDISSGNTIYF. In DNA, the CDR3 is TGTGCCATCAGTGAGGTTGACATCAGCTCTGGAAACACCATATATTTT.

This clonotype appeared many times. Within a library made for alpha chains, this beta chain is off target, and its count is uninformative. This sequence joins TRBV7-9 and TRBJ1-5; D unresolved. V dropped 5 bases and J dropped 5 bases, with 7 bases sitting between them. Germline CDR1 is SEHNR and CDR2 is FQNEAQ (reference sequence). The CDR3 runs 12 residues. The CDR3, as DNA: TGTGCCAGCAGCGAAGATTATCAGCCCCAGCATTTT. The encoded protein is CASSEDYQPQHF.

This clonotype is medium-sized in the sample. As an off-target read in a library built for alpha chains, this beta chain has a frequency of little significance. V gene TRBV7-8 combines with J gene TRBJ1-5; D uncertain. The CDR3 length is 13 residues. Trimming took 1 base from V and 5 from J, leaving 6 bases between them. Germline CDR1 is SGHVS and CDR2 is FQNEAQ. CDR3 protein: CASSLERDQPQHF. The DNA for the CDR3 is TGTGCCAGCAGCTTAGAGCGAGATCAGCCCCAGCATTTT.

Only a few counts were recorded for this clonotype. The library was prepared for alpha chains; this beta chain is a stray read, so its frequency means little. The chain couples TRBV18 to TRBJ2-1, with 11 positions matching TRBD2. Looked up from germline, CDR1 is KGHSH and CDR2 is LQKENI. The CDR3 is 16 residues long. With 8 bases clipped from V and 2 bases from J, the junction kept 8 bases outside the gene matches. The CDR3: CASTLAGGRTYNEQFF. DNA of the CDR3: TGTGCCAGCACTTTAGCGGGAGGGCGGACCTACAATGAGCAGTTCTTC.

Ten or more counts support this clonotype. Because this beta chain is a stray read in a library intended to capture alpha chains, its abundance should not be given much weight. The chain carries TRBV15 and TRBJ1-5, with D perhaps matching TRBD1 (5 bases). Germline V gene sequence: CDR1 LNHNV, CDR2 YYDKDF (reference sequence). Between the trimmed V and J ends, which lost 9 bases and 5 bases, there was a span of 14 bases. This CDR3 is built from 13 residues. CDR3 region: CATGGTGDQPQHF. DNA of the CDR3: TGTGCCACGGGCGGGACGGGGGATCAGCCCCAGCATTTT.

This clonotype was observed at least ten times. The size of this beta chain means little, since it is a stray read in a library made for alpha chains. V gene TRBV20-1 combines with J gene TRBJ2-3, with 11 nucleotides matching TRBD2. CDR3 length: 17 amino acids. Per germline, CDR1 DFQATT and CDR2 SNEGSKA (reference sequence). V shed 4 bases, J shed 0 bases, and the junction held 9 bases outside the gene matches. CDR3 sequence (DNA): TGCAGTGCTATCTCTAGCGGGAGGTCGACTAGCACAGATACGCAGTATTTT. Its translation: CSAISSGRSTSTDTQYF.

This clonotype showed up many times. This beta chain is off target for a library built for alpha chains, so its abundance means little. The rearrangement uses TRBV2 and TRBJ2-2, with D perhaps TRBD1 (5 bases). V dropped 4 bases and J dropped 0 bases, with 9 bases sitting between them. CDR1 and CDR2 (germline): SNHLY, FYNNEI. CDR3 length: 15 amino acids. The CDR3 here is CASSGGRANTGELFF. The CDR3 region has the DNA TGTGCCAGCAGTGGGGGCAGAGCGAACACCGGGGAGCTGTTTTTT.

This clonotype was seen repeatedly, ten times or more. This beta chain was picked up by a library intended for alpha chains and is off target, so its count carries little meaning. The chain couples TRBV13 to TRBJ2-5; a weak D match, TRBD2 (6 bases). CDR1 is PRHDT and CDR2 is FYEKMQ in the germline V gene (reference sequence). CDR3 size: 14 residues. Trimming left V 4 bases short and J 2 bases short, with 11 bases between. Here the CDR3 DNA reads TGTGCCAGCAGCTCACCGGGACTGCAAGAGACCCAGTACTTC. Amino acids: CASSSPGLQETQYF.

This clonotype has a count of ten or more. With the library built for alpha chains, this beta chain is off target and its frequency is not meaningful. The rearrangement uses TRBV7-2 and TRBJ1-5, with D uncertain. Germline V gives CDR1 SGHTA, CDR2 FQGNSA. The CDR3 covers 13 residues. Trimming stripped 1 base from V and 4 bases from J, with 5 bases between. The CDR3 loop is CASSLGQNQPQHF. CDR3 DNA: TGTGCCAGCAGCTTAGGTCAGAATCAGCCCCAGCATTTT.

Notes on this clonotype: This beta chain is off target for a library built for alpha chains, so its abundance means little. This chain connects TRBV5-1 to TRBJ2-7; 10 positions agree with TRBD2. The ends lost 0 bases at V and 0 bases at J; junction bases unmatched: 3. The germline gives CDR1 SGHRS, CDR2 YFSETQ. The CDR3 is 16 amino acids. The CDR3 region is CASSLDPSGSSYEQYF. The CDR3 DNA reads as TGCGCCAGCAGCTTGGACCCTAGCGGGAGCTCCTACGAGCAGTACTTC.

On this clonotype itself: This beta chain appears as a stray read in a library generated for alpha chains; its size is not informative. The CDR3 nucleotides read TGTGCCTGGACGAACAGGGTAACCTACGAGCAGTACTTC. The encoded protein is CAWTNRVTYEQYF. The chain links TRBV30 to TRBJ2-7, with TRBD1 as a possible D gene (6 bases). V was cut by 4 bases and J by 2 bases, with 12 bases left in between. Germline V lookup: CDR1 GTSNPN, CDR2 SVGIG (reference sequence). The CDR3 is 13 amino acids.

This clonotype was counted ten times or more. The library was prepared for alpha chains; this beta chain is a stray read, so its frequency means little. The V and J genes are TRBV7-8 and TRBJ2-5; TRBD2 matches 10 bases. Trimming at V came to 8 bases and at J to 7 bases, leaving 22 bases not matched to a gene. Germline V CDR1 and CDR2: SGHVS, FQNEAQ. The CDR3 loop spans 18 amino acids. CDR3 nucleotide sequence: TGTGCCAGCGTCCCCCGGGGAGCGGGAGGGTCAGGGGGGAGGACCCAGTACTTC. As protein: CASVPRGAGGSGGRTQYF.

This clonotype ranks as medium-sized (0.01 to 0.1%). This beta chain represents an off-target read in a library built for alpha chains; its size is of limited meaning. V usage is TRBV5-6 and J usage is TRBJ2-7; D uncertain. Looked up from germline, CDR1 is SGHDT and CDR2 is YYEEEE. The CDR3 is 11 amino acids. Trimming took off 4 bases at V and 0 bases at J, with 2 bases between the two ends. The CDR3: CASSVSYEQYF. The CDR3 bases are TGTGCCAGCAGCGTCTCCTACGAGCAGTACTTC.

By sample fraction, this clonotype is medium-sized (0.01 to 0.1%). The library was prepared for alpha chains; this beta chain is a stray read, so its frequency means little. The chain couples TRBV19 to TRBJ2-5; 10 bases are shared with TRBD2. The CDR3 runs 15 residues. Germline V gene data show CDR1 as LNHDA and CDR2 as SQIVND (reference sequence). The junction had 11 bases not matched to a gene; V was cut back by 8 bases and J by 5 bases. The CDR3 bases are TGTGCCAGTGGAAGGTCTAGCGGGAGTTTTGAGACCCAGTACTTC. Translation gives CASGRSSGSFETQYF.

There are a few counts of this clonotype. This beta chain is a stray read from a library made for alpha chains; its abundance is not meaningful. The chain uses TRBV29-1 and TRBJ2-1; 8 bases agree with TRBD1. Per the germline V gene, CDR1 is SQVTM and CDR2 is ANQGSEA. V lost 7 bases and J lost 8; bases outside the gene matches: 10. The CDR3 loop spans 13 amino acids. CDR3 amino acids: CSANGQGLYEQFF. The CDR3 nucleotides are TGCAGCGCCAACGGACAGGGATTATATGAGCAGTTCTTC.

Ten or more counts support this clonotype. This beta chain represents an off-target read in a library built for alpha chains; its size is of limited meaning. The chain uses TRBV29-1 and TRBJ2-5; 7 nucleotides agree with TRBD2. CDR1 SQVTM and CDR2 ANQGSEA come from the germline V gene. Trimming cost V 7 bases and J 6 bases; bases outside gene matches: 8. The CDR3 has 12 residues. The CDR3 bases are TGCAGCGAGGAGCGGGGAGGCAAGACCCAGTACTTC. It codes for CSEERGGKTQYF.

By sample share, this clonotype is medium-sized. For a library built for alpha chains, this beta chain is a stray read; little rests on its size. The chain has TRBV11-3 and TRBJ1-1, with D possibly TRBD1 on 5 matching bases. Trimming removed 5 bases at V and 5 bases at J, with 15 bases between. This CDR3 contains 14 residues. The germline gives CDR1 SGHNT, CDR2 YENEEA. CDR3 nucleotide sequence: TGTGCCAGCAGCCCAGGGTTGGTGGGGACTGAAGCTTTCTTT. This codes for CASSPGLVGTEAFF.

This clonotype is classed as medium-sized. This beta chain came through as a stray read in a library set up for alpha chains, and its size says little. The chain has TRBV7-9 and TRBJ2-6; no clear D gene. Per germline, CDR1 SEHNR and CDR2 FQNEAQ (reference sequence). Trimming cost V 5 bases and J 0 bases, with 8 bases left between them. The CDR3 totals 15 residues. For the CDR3, the DNA is TGTGCCAGCAGCCTTCCGGGCTCTGGGGCCAACGTCCTGACTTTC. As protein: CASSLPGSGANVLTF.

This clonotype was picked up many times. This beta chain represents an off-target read in a library built for alpha chains; its size is of limited meaning. V is TRBV4-2 and J is TRBJ2-7; the match to TRBD2 covers 10 bases. V was pared by 0 bases and J by 2 bases, with 4 bases of the junction left unmatched. The CDR3 totals 16 residues. In germline, CDR1 is LGHNA, CDR2 YNFKEQ. The CDR3 DNA sequence: TGTGCCAGCAGCCAAGAAGCTAGCGGGAGTCCCTACGAGCAGTACTTC. Amino acids: CASSQEASGSPYEQYF.

This clonotype has ten or more counts. This beta chain appears as a stray read in a library generated for alpha chains; its size is not informative. The chain recombines TRBV28 with TRBJ1-5; 8 bases map to TRBD1. J lost 9 bases, V lost 5 bases, and 9 bases had no gene match. There are 14 residues in the CDR3. Germline-derived CDR1 and CDR2 are MDHEN and SYDVKM. The CDR3 loop reads CASSESGGRWPQHF. CDR3 bases: TGTGCCAGCAGTGAATCAGGGGGCCGATGGCCCCAGCATTTT.